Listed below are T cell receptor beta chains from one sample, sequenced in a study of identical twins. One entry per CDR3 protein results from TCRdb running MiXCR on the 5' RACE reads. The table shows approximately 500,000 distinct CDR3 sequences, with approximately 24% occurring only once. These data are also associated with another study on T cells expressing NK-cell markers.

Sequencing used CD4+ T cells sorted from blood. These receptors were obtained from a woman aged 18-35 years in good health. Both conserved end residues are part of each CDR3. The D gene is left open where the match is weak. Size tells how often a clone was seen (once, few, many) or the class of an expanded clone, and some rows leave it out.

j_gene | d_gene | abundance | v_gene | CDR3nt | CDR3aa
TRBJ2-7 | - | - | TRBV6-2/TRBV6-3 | TGTGCCAGCAGTTACTCGCAATCACTCCGTGGGGACGAGCAGTACTTC | CASSYSQSLRGDEQYF
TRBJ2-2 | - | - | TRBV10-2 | TGCGCCAGCAGTTTCCAGGGTACGATCGGGGAGCTGTTTTTT | CASSFQGTIGELFF
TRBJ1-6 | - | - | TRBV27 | TGTGCCAGCAGTTTACGGCAGACAGCAATCGCCTCCTATAATTCACCCCTCCACTTT | CASSLRQTAIASYNSPLHF
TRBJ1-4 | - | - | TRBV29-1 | TGCAGCGTCTCCGGGACTAATGAAAAACTGTTTTTT | CSVSGTNEKLFF
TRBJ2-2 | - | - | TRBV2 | TGTGCCAGCAGGGACGGCACGAACACCGGGGAGCTGTTTTTT | CASRDGTNTGELFF
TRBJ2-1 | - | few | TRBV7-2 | TGTGCCAGCAGCCCGCTCCGGGACTTAACCTACAATGAGCAGTTCTTC | CASSPLRDLTYNEQFF
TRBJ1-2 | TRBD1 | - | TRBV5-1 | TGCGCCAGCAGCTTGGGACAGGGGATTGGGTACACCTTC | CASSLGQGIGYTF
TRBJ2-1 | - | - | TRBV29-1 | TGCAGCGTTGATCTGGCTAGCTCCTACAATGAGCAGTTCTTC | CSVDLASSYNEQFF
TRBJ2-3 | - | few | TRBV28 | TGTGCCAGCAGCCAAAGGGGTGTAACGCAGTATTTT | CASSQRGVTQYF
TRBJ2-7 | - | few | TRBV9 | TGTGCCAGCAGCGGACCTACTAGTAAATCCTACGAGCAGTACTTC | CASSGPTSKSYEQYF
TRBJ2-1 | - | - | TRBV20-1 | TGCAGTGCTAGGACTGGCCACAATGAGCAGTTCTTC | CSARTGHNEQFF
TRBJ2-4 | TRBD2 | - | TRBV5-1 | TGCGCCAGCAGCCCGGGACTAGCGGGAGGGCCAACCATAATAAACATTCAGTACTTC | CASSPGLAGGPTIINIQYF
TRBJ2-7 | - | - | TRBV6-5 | TGTGCCAGCAGTTACTCCCAGGCGCAGTACTTC | CASSYSQAQYF
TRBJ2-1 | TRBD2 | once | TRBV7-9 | TGTGCCAGCAAGCTAGCGGACGAATACAATGAGCAGTTCTTC | CASKLADEYNEQFF
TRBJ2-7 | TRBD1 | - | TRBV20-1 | TGCAGTGCTCATAAGGGACAGGGGGCTTCTGGGCAGTACTTC | CSAHKGQGASGQYF
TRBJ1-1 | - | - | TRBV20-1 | TGCAGTGCGGGACAAGCTAACACTGAAGCTTTCTTT | CSAGQANTEAFF
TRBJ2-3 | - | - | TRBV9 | TGTGCCAGCAGCGTAGTCCCAGGGGCAGATACGCAGTATTTT | CASSVVPGADTQYF
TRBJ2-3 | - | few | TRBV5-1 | TGCGCCAGCAGCCTGGGACGGGACACAGATACGCAGTATTTT | CASSLGRDTDTQYF
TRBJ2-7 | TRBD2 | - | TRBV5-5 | TGTGCCAGCAGCTTGGGGCCGCGGGAGGTATACGAGCAGTACTTC | CASSLGPREVYEQYF
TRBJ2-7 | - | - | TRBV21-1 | TGTGCCAGCAGCAAAAGGGGGCGGCTAGCGGGTTCCTACGAGCAGTACTTC | CASSKRGRLAGSYEQYF
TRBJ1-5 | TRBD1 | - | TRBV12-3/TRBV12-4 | TGTGCCAGCAGTCCCGGGACAGGGTTGCAGCCCCAGCATTTT | CASSPGTGLQPQHF
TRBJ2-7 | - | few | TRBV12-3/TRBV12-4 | TGTGCCAGCAGTTTACGCAGGGGACCGACCTACGAGCAGTACTTC | CASSLRRGPTYEQYF
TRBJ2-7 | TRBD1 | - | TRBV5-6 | TGTGCCAGCAGCTCCCGGGACAGGGGGCCCAAGCAGTACTTC | CASSSRDRGPKQYF
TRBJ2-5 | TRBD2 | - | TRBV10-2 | TGCGCCACCGGAGCGGGAACTTTGGAGACCCAGTACTTC | CATGAGTLETQYF
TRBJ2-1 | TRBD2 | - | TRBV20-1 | TGCAGTGCTCTTAGGTGGACTAGCGGCAACAATGAGCAGTTCTTC | CSALRWTSGNNEQFF
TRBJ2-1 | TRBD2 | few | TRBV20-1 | TGCAGTGCTTATATGACTAGCGGGGCGGGTGAGCAGTTCTTC | CSAYMTSGAGEQFF
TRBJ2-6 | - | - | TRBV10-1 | TGCGCCAGCAGTGAAGGGGTCTCTGGGGCCAACGTCCTGACTTTC | CASSEGVSGANVLTF
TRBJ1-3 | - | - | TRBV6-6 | TGTGCCAGCGGTTTAAACACCATATATTTT | CASGLNTIYF
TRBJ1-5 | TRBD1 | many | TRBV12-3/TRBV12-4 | TGTGCCAGCAGTTTAGCGACAGGGTCTAGCAATCAGCCCCAGCATTTT | CASSLATGSSNQPQHF
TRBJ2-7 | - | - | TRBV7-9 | TGTGCCAGCAGCTTAAACCTAGTAAGTGGCGAGCAGTACTTC | CASSLNLVSGEQYF
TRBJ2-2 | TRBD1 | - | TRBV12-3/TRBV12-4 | TGTGCCAGCAGTTTAGAAGGGGGCTTTGCCGGGGAGCTGTTTTTT | CASSLEGGFAGELFF
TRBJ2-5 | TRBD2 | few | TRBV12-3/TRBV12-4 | TGTGCCAGCAGTCTGGGGGGCGGGGGGATCCAAGAGACCCAGTACTTC | CASSLGGGGIQETQYF
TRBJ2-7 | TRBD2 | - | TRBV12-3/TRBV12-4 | TGTGCCAGCAGTGGGTGGGCGGGAGAAAACGAGCAGTACTTC | CASSGWAGENEQYF
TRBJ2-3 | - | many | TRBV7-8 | TGTGCCAGCAGCTTAGTCCTTGGCTTTTCTGGGGCTGATACGCAGTATTTT | CASSLVLGFSGADTQYF
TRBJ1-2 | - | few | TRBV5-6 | TGTGCCAGCAGCTTGGAGCCCGTCCCTAACTATGGCTACACCTTC | CASSLEPVPNYGYTF
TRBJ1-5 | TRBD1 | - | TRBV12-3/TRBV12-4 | TGTGCCAGCAGGCTGGGACAGATTAATCAGCCCCAGCATTTT | CASRLGQINQPQHF
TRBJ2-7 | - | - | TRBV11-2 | TGTGCCAGCAGCTTAAGGATATCTGTGGGCTCCTACGAGCAGTACTTC | CASSLRISVGSYEQYF